Each of the 2 T cell receptor beta chains below was sequenced from the same sample in a study of a mutant IDH1 vaccine in newly diagnosed glioma. These receptors are not linked to any known antigen. TCRdb keeps only in-frame clones here, not all; method: immunoSEQ multiplex PCR. The sample carries tens of thousands of clones, nearly 90% recorded once. Time point specified: week 47, end of study. The vaccine gave 300 ug of a 20-mer mutant IDH1 peptide subcutaneously per dose. Sample: PBMCs, taken from a glioma patient whose treatment included an IDH1 peptide vaccine. All receptors come from a woman between 45 and 65 years old with glioma.

For the CDR3, the DNA is TGTGCCAGCAGTCCCCAGGGAACCCGATCCTACGAGCAGTACTTC. Protein: CASSPQGTRSYEQYF. The rearrangement links TRBV6-1 to TRBJ2-7; D possibly corresponds to TRBD1 (5 bases). The CDR3 has 15 residues. The V gene lost 5 bases and the J gene lost 1 base, with 15 bases spanning the gap. Germline V lookup: CDR1 MNHNS, CDR2 SASEGT.

The rearrangement joins TRBV20-1 to TRBJ1-2; no definite D call. The CDR3 extends over 10 amino acids. The ends were cut back, 7 bases at V and 5 bases at J, with 8 bases in the middle. CDR1 DFQATT and CDR2 SNEGSKA come from the germline V gene (reference sequence). The CDR3 region has the DNA TGCAGTGGGGATAGGTATGGCTACACCTTC. Translation gives CSGDRYGYTF.